One T cell receptor beta chain is described in this entry. Its antigen remains unknown. Using immunoSEQ multiplex PCR, the repertoire was profiled, and TCRdb retains in-frame clones only, with some absent. The sample lists about 56,000 clones, about 87% occurring once. Time point of the sample: week 5, during vaccination. All doses held 300 ug of mutant IDH1 20-mer peptide, with topical imiquimod. The data are from a study of a mutant IDH1 vaccine in newly diagnosed glioma. At the level of the study: Vaccines were first given 4-6 weeks after radiotherapy alone, or with temozolomide cycles. Sex among treated patients split about 62% male, roughly 40% female; mean age was roughly 40 years. Antecedent treatment encompassed radiotherapy, temozolomide, or their combination; the majority received both.

V was cut by 1 base and J by 5 bases, with 8 bases left in between. The germline V gene encodes CDR1 LNHNV and CDR2 YYDKDF (reference sequence). The CDR3 runs to 13 residues. Study-level points and caveats: It seemed that pseudoprogression was not linked to changes in the top peripheral T cell clonotypes.

The sequence was collected from a woman aged 40 to 49 with glioma. The source material was PBMCs, sampled from a glioma patient whose treatment included an IDH1 peptide vaccine. The genes are TRBV15 and TRBJ2-5, with D unresolved. This chain's CDR3 is CATSRGRGETQYF. CDR3 sequence (DNA): TGTGCCACCAGCAGAGGAAGAGGTGAGACCCAGTACTTC.